Listed below are T cell receptor beta chains from one sample, sequenced in a study of response to subunit inactivated influenza vaccine. One entry per CDR3 protein results from TCRdb running MiXCR on the RT-PCR reads. This sample yields 500,000 to 600,000 distinct CDR3 sequences, of which around 15% are seen a single time; 8.5% to 14% belongs to the top ten. The sample consisted of PBMCs from blood, taken about 13 days after vaccination. These receptors all stem from a man aged 50 to 60 who received an inactivated influenza vaccine. Both conserved end residues are part of each CDR3. Fields, in order: J gene, D gene, V gene, clone size, CDR3 protein, CDR3 DNA. A D gene is named only where the DNA matches it firmly. Size values are once, few and many counts, or a class for expanded clones, and some rows have none.

TRBJ2-7	.	TRBV11-2	.	CASSAGTVAYEQYF	TGTGCCAGCAGCGCAGGGACGGTTGCCTACGAGCAGTACTTC
TRBJ2-1	TRBD2	TRBV9	.	CASSTSSGGSYNEQFF	TGTGCCAGCAGCACTTCTAGCGGGGGGTCCTACAATGAGCAGTTCTTC
TRBJ2-7	.	TRBV20-1	.	CSAAGLLYEQYF	TGCAGTGCTGCGGGACTCCTTTACGAGCAGTACTTC
TRBJ2-1	.	TRBV24-1	many	CATSDARQNNEQFF	TGTGCCACCAGTGATGCCAGACAGAACAATGAGCAGTTCTTC
TRBJ2-1	.	TRBV20-1	.	CSARFMGHGETEQFF	TGCAGTGCTAGATTTATGGGCCACGGGGAGACTGAGCAGTTCTTC
TRBJ2-1	TRBD2	TRBV18	.	CASSPPGLAGGTTRNEQFF	TGTGCCAGCTCACCACCGGGACTAGCGGGGGGGACTACAAGGAATGAGCAGTTCTTC
TRBJ2-2	.	TRBV5-6	few	CASSLGLTANTGELFF	TGTGCCAGCAGCTTGGGGCTGACCGCGAACACCGGGGAGCTGTTTTTT
TRBJ2-2	.	TRBV6-1	few	CASRMDRNTGELFF	TGTGCCAGCCGAATGGACAGGAACACCGGGGAGCTGTTTTTT
TRBJ2-2	.	TRBV12-3/TRBV12-4	few	CATGEGVSTGELFF	TGTGCCACCGGAGAGGGAGTATCCACCGGGGAGCTGTTTTTT
TRBJ2-1	.	TRBV5-1	few	CASSLLGGERYNEQFF	TGCGCCAGCAGCTTGCTTGGCGGGGAAAGGTACAATGAGCAGTTCTTC
TRBJ1-5	TRBD1	TRBV28	few	CASSSPDRAREPQHF	TGTGCCAGCAGTTCTCCAGACAGGGCTAGAGAGCCCCAGCATTTT
TRBJ2-1	.	TRBV6-2/TRBV6-3	few	CASSYGVDEQFF	TGTGCCAGCAGTTATGGGGTCGATGAGCAGTTCTTC
TRBJ2-7	TRBD1	TRBV6-2/TRBV6-3	few	CASRDPGQRSYEQYF	TGTGCCAGCAGAGATCCGGGACAGCGCTCCTACGAGCAGTACTTC
TRBJ2-1	TRBD2	TRBV12-3/TRBV12-4	.	CASSQNSGMYYNEQFF	TGTGCCAGCAGCCAGAATAGCGGGATGTACTACAATGAGCAGTTCTTC
TRBJ2-1	.	TRBV11-2	.	CASSPIRGGFYNEQFF	TGTGCCAGCAGCCCAATTCGAGGGGGTTTCTACAATGAGCAGTTCTTC
TRBJ1-2	TRBD1	TRBV3-1	.	CASSHEAGTGSYGYTF	TGTGCCAGCAGCCACGAAGCCGGGACAGGGAGCTATGGCTACACCTTC
TRBJ1-1	.	TRBV29-1	.	CSVEVGGGIGKAFF	TGCAGCGTTGAAGTGGGGGGGGGCATTGGTAAAGCTTTCTTT
TRBJ2-3	.	TRBV10-3	many	CAISESSGSTDTQYF	TGTGCCATCAGTGAATCCAGCGGGAGCACAGATACGCAGTATTTT
TRBJ2-5	.	TRBV27	.	CASSFRGETQYF	TGTGCCAGCAGTTTCCGAGGAGAGACCCAGTACTTC
TRBJ2-1	.	TRBV20-1	many	CSASRGPLDEQFF	TGCAGTGCTAGCCGAGGGCCTCTGGATGAGCAGTTCTTC
TRBJ2-7	TRBD2	TRBV7-2	few	CASSLGGRIYEQYF	TGTGCCAGCAGCTTGGGCGGGAGGATATACGAGCAGTACTTC
TRBJ2-5	TRBD2	TRBV7-9	few	CASRGLAGDQETQYF	TGTGCCAGCAGGGGACTAGCGGGAGACCAAGAGACCCAGTACTTC
TRBJ2-5	TRBD1	TRBV29-1	.	CSVLGGTGVQETQYF	TGCAGCGTGCTGGGAGGGACAGGGGTCCAAGAGACCCAGTACTTC
TRBJ1-4	.	TRBV7-2	few	CASSLVAKGTNEKLFF	TGTGCCAGCAGCTTAGTGGCCAAGGGAACTAATGAAAAACTGTTTTTT
TRBJ2-7	TRBD1	TRBV6-1	few	CASRNTGGLTYEQYF	TGTGCCAGCAGAAATACAGGGGGCCTGACCTACGAGCAGTACTTC
TRBJ2-7	.	TRBV12-3/TRBV12-4	many	CASSLGGSYEQYF	TGTGCCAGCAGCTTAGGAGGTTCCTACGAGCAGTACTTC
TRBJ2-5	TRBD2	TRBV6-5	few	CASSSGGSQYF	TGTGCCAGCAGTAGCGGGGGGTCCCAGTACTTC
TRBJ1-4	.	TRBV20-1	few	CRGGGGQSMFF	TGCAGGGGCGGCGGCGGACAATCAATGTTTTTT
TRBJ2-2	.	TRBV6-1	.	CASSPLAQGSETGELFF	TGTGCCAGCAGTCCTCTTGCGCAGGGGAGTGAGACCGGGGAGCTGTTTTTT
TRBJ1-1	.	TRBV15	.	CATSRGGVQGGRAFF	TGTGCCACCAGCAGAGGGGGAGTTCAAGGAGGCAGAGCTTTCTTT
TRBJ1-6	TRBD1	TRBV14	.	CASSGQPNSPLHF	TGTGCCAGTTCGGGACAGCCTAATTCACCCCTCCACTTT
TRBJ2-5	.	TRBV27	.	CASRSLMSSGETQYF	TGTGCCAGCAGAAGTTTAATGAGTAGTGGGGAGACCCAGTACTTC
TRBJ1-2	.	TRBV6-1	few	CASSTPRLDGYTF	TGTGCCAGCAGTACCCCCCGGCTCGATGGCTACACCTTC
TRBJ2-2	.	TRBV11-3	few	CASSFQRAGELFF	TGTGCCAGCAGCTTCCAGCGGGCCGGGGAGCTGTTTTTT
TRBJ2-1	TRBD1	TRBV20-1	.	CSAKGQGSSYNEQFF	TGCAGTGCTAAGGGACAGGGGAGCTCCTACAATGAGCAGTTCTTC
TRBJ1-1	.	TRBV18	few	CASSSEGGITEAFF	TGTGCCAGCTCTTCCGAGGGGGGCATCACTGAAGCTTTCTTT
TRBJ2-4	.	TRBV20-1	.	CSSNQIKNIQYF	TGCAGCTCCAATCAAATCAAAAACATTCAGTACTTC
TRBJ2-7	.	TRBV6-5	.	CASSYEAEQGSYEQYF	TGTGCCAGCAGTTACGAGGCAGAGCAGGGTTCCTACGAGCAGTACTTC
TRBJ2-7	.	TRBV4-2	few	CASSQDDRSNYEQYF	TGTGCCAGCAGCCAAGATGACAGGTCGAACTACGAGCAGTACTTC
TRBJ2-1	TRBD2	TRBV7-2	many	CASSLDASGPYNEQFF	TGTGCCAGCAGCTTAGATGCTAGCGGACCCTACAATGAGCAGTTCTTC
TRBJ1-3	.	TRBV7-8	.	CASSLAAGLDGNTIYF	TGTGCCAGCAGCTTAGCGGCAGGCTTGGACGGAAACACCATATATTTT
TRBJ2-7	TRBD1	TRBV3-1	few	CASSTMGQAYEQYF	TGTGCCAGCAGCACCATGGGACAGGCTTACGAGCAGTACTTC
TRBJ2-5	TRBD2	TRBV7-3	.	CASSFGGGKETQYF	TGTGCCAGCAGCTTCGGGGGGGGGAAAGAGACCCAGTACTTC
TRBJ2-3	.	TRBV20-1	.	CSARVGAAANTQYF	TGCAGTGCTAGAGTAGGGGCCGCCGCGAATACGCAGTATTTT